This T cell receptor beta chain was recovered during a study of T cells in localized non-small cell lung cancer. Study-level findings and limits: The appearance of a median approximately 60 of the top 100 tumor clones was seen in adjacent lung. Uninvolved adjacent lung showed peak T cell clonality, exceeding tumor.

Comments on this clone: The target antigen is unknown.

Repertoires were generated with immunoSEQ multiplex PCR, while TCRdb's copy carries only in-frame clones and drops some. The table shows roughly 61,000 clones, with more than 80% occurring only once. The source is a man between 40 and 69 years old with stage II lung adenocarcinoma. The starting material was PBMCs, obtained before any cancer treatment.

Here the CDR3 reads CASSLGGGDQPQHF. The CDR3 coding sequence is TGTGCCAGCAGCTTAGGAGGGGGGGATCAGCCCCAGCATTTT. This chain joins TRBV5-4 and TRBJ1-5, with D tentatively TRBD1 (6 bases). This CDR3 is built from 14 residues. Germline CDR1 SGHNT, CDR2 YYREEE (reference sequence). Trimming removed 2 bases from V and 5 bases from J, with 11 bases in between.